This T cell receptor beta chain was identified during a study of T cell responses to AZD1222 COVID-19 vaccine. This table comes from immunoSEQ multiplex PCR, and its TCRdb copy is limited to in-frame clones, with some not included. In the table there are around 120,000 clones, 88% of which are singletons. This TCR was sampled from an adult in good health. This specimen consisted of peripheral blood, obtained on day 0 of MenACWY control vaccination.

CDR3: CASSSHGTGGRGEQYF. In DNA form, the CDR3 reads TGTGCCAGCAGCTCTCACGGGACAGGGGGTCGGGGCGAGCAGTACTTC. The rearrangement joins TRBV11-3 to TRBJ2-7, with 11 bases fitting TRBD1. Germline-derived CDR1 and CDR2 are SGHNT and YENEEA. This CDR3 is 16 amino acids long. The V and J ends lost 4 bases and 6 bases, in that order; junction bases with no gene match: 11.